This T cell receptor beta chain was identified during a study of T cells in Graves' hyperthyroidism and ophthalmopathy. Turning to this clonotype: Its antigen is as yet unknown.

The CDR3 loop spans 12 amino acids. J lost 5 bases, V lost 2 bases, and 0 bases had no gene match. Germline lookup yields CDR1 ENHRY and CDR2 SYGVKD. Exclusion criteria comprised uncontrolled infection, other autoimmune disease, pregnancy or lactation. PBMCs were sourced from more than 9 ml fresh peripheral blood. The CDR3 regions of TCR beta were amplified from RNA transcripts. Initially, a first-round RT-PCR of the TCR CDR3 employed the HTBI primer set. TCRdb fed the multiplex PCR reads into MiXCR, producing one record per CDR3 protein. Seen here are around 190,000 distinct CDR3 sequences, less than 20% observed once, and the top ten hold around 52%. Findings of the study overall: In the analysis, a 13 V-J model separated ophthalmopathy from stable hyperthyroidism.

The receptor was derived from a woman between 50 and 59 years old with Graves' hyperthyroidism. What was sequenced was blood. The chain uses TRBV10-3 and TRBJ2-7, with 7 positions matching TRBD2. This CDR3 is CAISEGLDEQYF. For the CDR3, the DNA is TGTGCCATCAGTGAGGGACTAGACGAGCAGTACTTC.